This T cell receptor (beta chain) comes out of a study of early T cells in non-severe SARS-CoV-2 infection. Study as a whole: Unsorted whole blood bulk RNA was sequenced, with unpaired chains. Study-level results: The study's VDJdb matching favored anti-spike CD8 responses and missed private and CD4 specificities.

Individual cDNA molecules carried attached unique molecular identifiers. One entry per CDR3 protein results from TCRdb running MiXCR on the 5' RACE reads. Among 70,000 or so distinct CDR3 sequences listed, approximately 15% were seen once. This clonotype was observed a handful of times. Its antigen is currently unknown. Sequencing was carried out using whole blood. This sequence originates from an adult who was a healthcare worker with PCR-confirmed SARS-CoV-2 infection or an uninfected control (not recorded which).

This chain's CDR3 is CATYPGPYGYTF. The CDR3 region has the DNA TGTGCCACCTACCCGGGGCCCTATGGCTACACCTTC. The gene calls are TRBV7-9 and TRBJ1-2, with D possibly TRBD1 on 5 matching bases. This CDR3 is 12 amino acids long. V gave up 10 bases and J gave up 4 bases, with 13 bases separating them. Germline CDR1 SEHNR, CDR2 FQNEAQ (reference sequence).